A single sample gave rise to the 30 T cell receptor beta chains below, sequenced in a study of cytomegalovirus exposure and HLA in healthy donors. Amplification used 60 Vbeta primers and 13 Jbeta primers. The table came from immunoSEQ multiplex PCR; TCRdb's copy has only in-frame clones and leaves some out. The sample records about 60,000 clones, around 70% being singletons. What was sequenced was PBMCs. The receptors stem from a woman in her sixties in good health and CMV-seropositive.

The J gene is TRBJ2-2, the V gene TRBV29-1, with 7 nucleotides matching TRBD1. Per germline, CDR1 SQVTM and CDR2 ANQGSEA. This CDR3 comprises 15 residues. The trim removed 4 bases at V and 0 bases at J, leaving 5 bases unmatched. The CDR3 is CSVGAGTANTGELFF. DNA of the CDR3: TGCAGCGTTGGGGCAGGGACAGCGAACACCGGGGAGCTGTTTTTT.

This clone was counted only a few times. CDR3 in amino acids: CASSPPLRGWQPQHF. CDR3 in DNA: TGTGCCAGCAGCCCACCCCTTCGGGGATGGCAGCCCCAGCATTTT. V gene TRBV7-8 combines with J gene TRBJ1-5; no firm D call. Germline loops: CDR1 SGHVS, CDR2 FQNEAQ. The CDR3 consists of 15 residues. V was pared by 5 bases and J by 7 bases, with 18 bases between.

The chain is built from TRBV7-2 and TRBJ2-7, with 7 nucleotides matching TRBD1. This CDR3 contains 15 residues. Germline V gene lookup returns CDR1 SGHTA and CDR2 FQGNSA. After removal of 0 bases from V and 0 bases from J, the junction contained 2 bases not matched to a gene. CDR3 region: CASSLAPGGSYEQYF. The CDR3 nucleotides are TGTGCCAGCAGCTTAGCGCCAGGGGGCTCCTACGAGCAGTACTTC.

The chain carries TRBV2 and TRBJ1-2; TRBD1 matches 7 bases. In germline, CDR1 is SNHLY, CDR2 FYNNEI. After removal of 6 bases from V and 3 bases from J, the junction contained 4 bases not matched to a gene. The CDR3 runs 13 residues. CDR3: CASSGGQHYGYTF. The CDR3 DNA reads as TGTGCCAGCAGCGGGGGACAGCACTATGGCTACACCTTC.

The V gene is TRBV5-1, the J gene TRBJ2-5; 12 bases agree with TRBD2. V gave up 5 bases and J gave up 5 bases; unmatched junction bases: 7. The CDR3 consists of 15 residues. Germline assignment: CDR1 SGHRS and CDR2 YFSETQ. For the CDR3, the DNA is TGCGCCAGCAGTACTAGCGGGGGGCCTTGGGAGACCCAGTACTTC. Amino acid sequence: CASSTSGGPWETQYF.

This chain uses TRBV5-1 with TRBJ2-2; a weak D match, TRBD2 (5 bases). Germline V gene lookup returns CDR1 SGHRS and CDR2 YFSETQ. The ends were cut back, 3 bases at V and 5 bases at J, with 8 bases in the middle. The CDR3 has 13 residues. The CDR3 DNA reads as TGCGCCAGCAGCTCCCGGACTACCGGGGAGCTGTTTTTT. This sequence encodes CASSSRTTGELFF. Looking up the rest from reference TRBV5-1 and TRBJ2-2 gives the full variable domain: KAGVTQTPRYLIKTRGQQVTLSCSPISGHRSVSWYQQTPGQGLQFLFEYFSETQRNKGNFPGRFSGRQFSNSRSEMNVSTLELGDSALYLCASSSRTTGELFFGEGSRLTVL.

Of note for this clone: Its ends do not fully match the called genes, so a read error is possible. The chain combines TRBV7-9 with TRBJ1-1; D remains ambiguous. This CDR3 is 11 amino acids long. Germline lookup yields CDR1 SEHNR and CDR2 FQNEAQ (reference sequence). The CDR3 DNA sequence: TGTGCCAGCAGCCCCCGCGAAGATGGGCTCTTT. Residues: CASSPREDGLF.

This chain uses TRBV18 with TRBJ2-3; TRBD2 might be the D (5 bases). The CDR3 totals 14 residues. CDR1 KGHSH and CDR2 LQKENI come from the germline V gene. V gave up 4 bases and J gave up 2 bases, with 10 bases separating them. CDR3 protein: CASSLSGLTDTQYF. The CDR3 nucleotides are TGTGCCAGCTCACTATCCGGACTCACAGATACGCAGTATTTT.

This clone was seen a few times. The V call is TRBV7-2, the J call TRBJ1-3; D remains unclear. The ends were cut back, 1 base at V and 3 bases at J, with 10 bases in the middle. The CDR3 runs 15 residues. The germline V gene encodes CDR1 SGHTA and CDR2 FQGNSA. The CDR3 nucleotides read TGTGCCAGCAGCTTAGAACCCCCGGTTGGAAACACCATATATTTT. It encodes CASSLEPPVGNTIYF.

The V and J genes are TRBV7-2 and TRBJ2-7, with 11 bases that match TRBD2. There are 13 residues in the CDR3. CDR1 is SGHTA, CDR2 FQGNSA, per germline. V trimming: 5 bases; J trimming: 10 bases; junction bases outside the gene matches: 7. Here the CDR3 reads CASSPGLAAPQYF. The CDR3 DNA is TGTGCCAGCAGCCCGGGACTAGCGGCCCCTCAGTACTTC.

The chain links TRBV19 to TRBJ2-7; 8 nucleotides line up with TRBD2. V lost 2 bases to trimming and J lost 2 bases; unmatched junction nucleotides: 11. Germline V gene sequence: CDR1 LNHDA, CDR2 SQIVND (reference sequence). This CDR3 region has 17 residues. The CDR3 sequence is CASSIFVAGRTTYEQYF. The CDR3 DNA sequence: TGTGCCAGTAGTATATTTGTAGCGGGACGGACTACCTACGAGCAGTACTTC.

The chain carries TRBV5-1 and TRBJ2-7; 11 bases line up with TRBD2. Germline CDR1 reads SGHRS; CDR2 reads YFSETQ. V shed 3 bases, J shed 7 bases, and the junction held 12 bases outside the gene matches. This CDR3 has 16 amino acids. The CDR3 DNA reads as TGCGCCAGCAGCTCAGGACTAGCGGGTACTTCGGGGGAGCAGTACTTC. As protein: CASSSGLAGTSGEQYF.

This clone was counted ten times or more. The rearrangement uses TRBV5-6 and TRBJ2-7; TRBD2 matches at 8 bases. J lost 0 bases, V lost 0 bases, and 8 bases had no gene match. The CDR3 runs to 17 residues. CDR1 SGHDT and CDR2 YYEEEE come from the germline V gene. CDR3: CASSLEGVAGRSYEQYF. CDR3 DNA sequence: TGTGCCAGCAGCTTGGAAGGCGTAGCGGGACGCTCCTACGAGCAGTACTTC.

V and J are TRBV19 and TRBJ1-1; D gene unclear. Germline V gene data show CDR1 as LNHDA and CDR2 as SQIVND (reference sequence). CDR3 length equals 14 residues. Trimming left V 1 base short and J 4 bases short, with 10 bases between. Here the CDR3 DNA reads TGTGCCAGTAGTATAGTGGGCAGGTTCACTGAAGCTTTCTTT. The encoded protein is CASSIVGRFTEAFF.

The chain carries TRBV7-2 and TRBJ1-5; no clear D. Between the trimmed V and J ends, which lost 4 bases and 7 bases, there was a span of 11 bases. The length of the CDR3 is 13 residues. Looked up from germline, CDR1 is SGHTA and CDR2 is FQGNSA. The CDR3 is CASSSAVRQPQHF. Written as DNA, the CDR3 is TGTGCCAGCAGCTCGGCGGTGAGGCAGCCCCAGCATTTT.

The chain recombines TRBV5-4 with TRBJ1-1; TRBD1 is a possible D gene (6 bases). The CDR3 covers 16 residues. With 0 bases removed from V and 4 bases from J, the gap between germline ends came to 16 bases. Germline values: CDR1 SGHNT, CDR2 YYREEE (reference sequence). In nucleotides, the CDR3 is TGTGCCAGCAGCTTGGAATCCCGCACCAGGGGCACTGAAGCTTTCTTT. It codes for CASSLESRTRGTEAFF.

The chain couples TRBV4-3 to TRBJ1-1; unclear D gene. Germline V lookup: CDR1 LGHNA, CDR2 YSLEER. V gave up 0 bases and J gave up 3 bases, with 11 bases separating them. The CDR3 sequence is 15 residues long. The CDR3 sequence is CASSQDPGYDTEAFF. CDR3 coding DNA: TGCGCCAGCAGCCAAGATCCGGGATACGACACTGAAGCTTTCTTT.

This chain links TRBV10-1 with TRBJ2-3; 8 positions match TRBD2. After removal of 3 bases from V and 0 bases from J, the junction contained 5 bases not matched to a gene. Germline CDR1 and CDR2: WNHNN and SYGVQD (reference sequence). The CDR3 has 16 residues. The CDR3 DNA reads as TGCGCCAGCAGTGATAGAGCGGGGGCAAGCACAGATACGCAGTATTTT. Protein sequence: CASSDRAGASTDTQYF.

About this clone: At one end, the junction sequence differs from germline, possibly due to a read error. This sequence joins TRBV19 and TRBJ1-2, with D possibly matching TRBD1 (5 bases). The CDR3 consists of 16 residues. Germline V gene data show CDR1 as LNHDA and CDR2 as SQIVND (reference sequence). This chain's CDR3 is CVSSREGLNPGKGYTF. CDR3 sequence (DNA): TGTGTCAGTAGTCGGGAGGGATTGAACCCAGGGAAGGGCTACACCTTC.

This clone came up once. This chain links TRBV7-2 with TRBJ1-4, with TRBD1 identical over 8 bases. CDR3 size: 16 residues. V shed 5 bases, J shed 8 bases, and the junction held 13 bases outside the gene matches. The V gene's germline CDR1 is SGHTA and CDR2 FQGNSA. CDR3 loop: CASSLAGGGKGEKLFF. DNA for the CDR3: TGTGCCAGCAGCCTGGCAGGGGGCGGTAAGGGAGAAAAACTGTTTTTT. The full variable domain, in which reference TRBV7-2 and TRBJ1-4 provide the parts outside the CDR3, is GAGVSQSPSNKVTEKGKDVELRCDPISGHTALYWYRQSLGQGLEFLIYFQGNSAPDKSGLPSDRFSAERTGGSVSTLTIQRTQQEDSAVYLCASSLAGGGKGEKLFFGSGTQLSVL.

Here the CDR3 DNA reads TGTGCCAGCAGGACTACAGGGTTCGTCGATCAGCCCCAGCATTTT. This gives the protein CASRTTGFVDQPQHF. The rearrangement uses TRBV6-5 and TRBJ1-5; weak D call: TRBD1 (6 bases). This CDR3 region has 15 residues. Trimming took 6 bases from V and 5 from J, leaving 17 bases between them. Looked up from germline, CDR1 is MNHEY and CDR2 is SVGAGI.

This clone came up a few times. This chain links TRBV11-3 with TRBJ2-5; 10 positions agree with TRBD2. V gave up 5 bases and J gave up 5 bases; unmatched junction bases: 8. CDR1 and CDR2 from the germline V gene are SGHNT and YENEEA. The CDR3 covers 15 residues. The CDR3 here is CASSPLAGVGETQYF. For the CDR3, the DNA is TGTGCCAGCAGCCCTCTAGCGGGGGTTGGGGAGACCCAGTACTTC.

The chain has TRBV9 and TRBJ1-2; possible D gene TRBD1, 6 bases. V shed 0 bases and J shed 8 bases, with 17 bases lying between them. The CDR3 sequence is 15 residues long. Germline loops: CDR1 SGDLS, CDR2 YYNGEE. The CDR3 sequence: CASSVAGAGGRGYTF. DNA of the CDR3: TGTGCCAGCAGCGTAGCAGGGGCCGGGGGGAGAGGCTACACCTTC.

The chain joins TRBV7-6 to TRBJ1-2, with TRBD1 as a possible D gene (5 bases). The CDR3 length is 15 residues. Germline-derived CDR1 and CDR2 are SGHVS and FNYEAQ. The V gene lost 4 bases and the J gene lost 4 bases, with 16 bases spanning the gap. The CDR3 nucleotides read TGTGCCAGCAGCTCCCACGGGCAGGGCAGCTATGGCTACACCTTC. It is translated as CASSSHGQGSYGYTF.

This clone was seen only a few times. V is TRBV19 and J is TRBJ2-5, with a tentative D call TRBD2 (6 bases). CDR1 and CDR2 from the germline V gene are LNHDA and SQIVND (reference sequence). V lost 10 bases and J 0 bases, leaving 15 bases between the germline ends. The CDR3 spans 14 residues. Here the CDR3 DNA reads TGTGCCACCGTGGGGGGACGATACCAAGAGACCCAGTACTTC. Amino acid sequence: CATVGGRYQETQYF.

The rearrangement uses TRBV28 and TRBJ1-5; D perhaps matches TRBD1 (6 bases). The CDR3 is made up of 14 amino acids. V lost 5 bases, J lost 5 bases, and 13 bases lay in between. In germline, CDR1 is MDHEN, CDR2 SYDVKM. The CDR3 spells CASSVVQGYQPQHF. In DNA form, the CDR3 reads TGTGCCAGCAGTGTGGTACAGGGCTATCAGCCCCAGCATTTT.

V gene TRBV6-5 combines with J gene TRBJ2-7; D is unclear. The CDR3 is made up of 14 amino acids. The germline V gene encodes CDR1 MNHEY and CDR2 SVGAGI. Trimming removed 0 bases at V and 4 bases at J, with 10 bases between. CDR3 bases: TGTGCCAGCAGTTACTCGGTTCCAGGTTACGAGCAGTACTTC. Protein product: CASSYSVPGYEQYF.

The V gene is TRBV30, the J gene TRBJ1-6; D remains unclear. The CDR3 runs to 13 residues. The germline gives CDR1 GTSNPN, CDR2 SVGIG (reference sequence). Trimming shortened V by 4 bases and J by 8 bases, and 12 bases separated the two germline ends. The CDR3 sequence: CAWTLLLDSPLHF. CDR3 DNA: TGTGCCTGGACCCTTCTCCTCGATTCACCCCTCCACTTT. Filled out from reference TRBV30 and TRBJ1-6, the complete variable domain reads SQTIHQWPATLVQPVGSPLSLECTVEGTSNPNLYWYRQAAGRGLQLLFYSVGIGQISSEVPQNLSASRPQDRQFILSSKKLLLSDSGFYLCAWTLLLDSPLHFGNGTRLTVT.

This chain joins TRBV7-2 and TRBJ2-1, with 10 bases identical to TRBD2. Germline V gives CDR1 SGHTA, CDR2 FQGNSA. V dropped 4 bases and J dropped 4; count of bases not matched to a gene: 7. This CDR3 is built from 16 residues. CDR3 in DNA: TGTGCCAGCAGCTCCTCGGGAGCGGGGGGGTACAATGAGCAGTTCTTC. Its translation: CASSSSGAGGYNEQFF.

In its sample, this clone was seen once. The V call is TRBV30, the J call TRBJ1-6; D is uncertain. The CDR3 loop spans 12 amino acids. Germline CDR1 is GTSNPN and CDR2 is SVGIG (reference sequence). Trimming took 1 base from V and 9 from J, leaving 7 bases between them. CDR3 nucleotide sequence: TGTGCCTGGAGTGCCAACTCTTCACCCCTCCACTTT. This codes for CAWSANSSPLHF.